Listed here are 13 T cell receptor beta chains from one sample, sequenced in a study of control samples from healthy donors and cancer patients. The data were produced by immunoSEQ multiplex PCR, yet TCRdb's version contains in-frame clones alone and is incomplete. The top ten hold 4% to 6% of the sample, which has fewer than 200,000 clones, around 88% seen once. What was sequenced was blood. These receptors all come from a woman aged 30 to 39 in good health.

V gene TRBV30 combines with J gene TRBJ2-5; no reliable D call. CDR1 is GTSNPN, CDR2 SVGIG, per germline (reference sequence). V was trimmed by 1 base and J by 7 bases, leaving 13 bases between them. This CDR3 is 13 amino acids long. The DNA for the CDR3 is TGTGCCTGGAGTGGGGCTAGGGTGGGGACCCAGTACTTC. Its translation is CAWSGARVGTQYF.

This clone has just a few counts. The chain links TRBV15 to TRBJ2-5; no firm D call. CDR3 length: 16 residues. The V end lost 1 base, the J end lost 1 base, and 13 bases lay between the germline ends. The germline gives CDR1 LNHNV, CDR2 YYDKDF (reference sequence). CDR3 amino acids: CATSRARSVPQETQYF. DNA for the CDR3: TGTGCCACCAGCAGAGCCCGCAGCGTACCCCAAGAGACCCAGTACTTC.

The rearrangement joins TRBV30 to TRBJ2-2; D unresolved. The germline CDR1 and CDR2 sequences are GTSNPN and SVGIG (reference sequence). CDR3 size: 15 residues. V was shortened by 0 bases and J by 2 bases, with 10 bases between the two germline ends. This chain's CDR3 is CAWSVVGLNTGELFF. The CDR3 nucleotides are TGTGCCTGGAGTGTTGTGGGCCTTAACACCGGGGAGCTGTTTTTT.

J is TRBJ2-7 and V is TRBV9; no clear D gene. V was clipped by 4 bases and J by 6 bases, with 11 bases between them. Germline V gene lookup returns CDR1 SGDLS and CDR2 YYNGEE. This CDR3 is 12 amino acids long. In DNA, the CDR3 is TGTGCCAGCAGCCCCGACGGTGGCGAGCAGTACTTC. Protein product: CASSPDGGEQYF. The variable domain in full, with the rest retrieved from reference TRBV9 and TRBJ2-7, is DSGVTQTPKHLITATGQRVTLRCSPRSGDLSVYWYQQSLDQGLQFLIQYYNGEERAKGNILERFSAQQFPDLHSELNLSSLELGDSALYFCASSPDGGEQYFGPGTRLTVT.

The chain has TRBV7-9 and TRBJ1-2; D gene ambiguous. CDR1 SEHNR and CDR2 FQNEAQ come from the germline V gene (reference sequence). V was trimmed by 3 bases and J by 5 bases, leaving 10 bases between them. The CDR3 totals 13 residues. In DNA, the CDR3 is TGTGCCAGCAGCTTTAGTTCGGGGTATGGCTACACCTTC. Translated: CASSFSSGYGYTF. Full variable domain (rest looked up from reference TRBV7-9 and TRBJ1-2): DTGVSQNPRHKITKRGQNVTFRCDPISEHNRLYWYRQTLGQGPEFLTYFQNEAQLEKSRLLSDRFSAERPKGSFSTLEIQRTEQGDSAMYLCASSFSSGYGYTFGSGTRLTVV.

As DNA, the CDR3 is TGTGCCACCAGTGATATTCTACAGGGGACCGGGGAGCTGTTTTTT. Its protein product is CATSDILQGTGELFF. V is TRBV24-1 and J is TRBJ2-2, with TRBD1 identical over 7 bases. From germline, CDR1 is KGHDR and CDR2 SFDVKD. The CDR3 extends over 15 amino acids. The V segment lost 3 bases and the J segment 5 bases; nucleotides outside the gene matches: 5.

The chain is built from TRBV24-1 and TRBJ2-2; 7 nucleotides line up with TRBD1. Germline trimming cut 4 bases from V and 3 bases from J; bases unmatched to any gene: 7. This CDR3 has 16 amino acids. CDR1 KGHDR and CDR2 SFDVKD come from the germline V gene. The CDR3 region has the DNA TGTGCCACCAGTGACGCTGGGACAGCTGACACCGGGGAGCTGTTTTTT. Its translation: CATSDAGTADTGELFF.

The gene calls are TRBV28 and TRBJ1-2; no definite D call. Germline V gene lookup returns CDR1 MDHEN and CDR2 SYDVKM. This CDR3 is built from 12 residues. The ends were cut back, 2 bases at V and 8 bases at J, with 9 bases in the middle. The CDR3 region has the DNA TGTGCCAGCAGTTTAGATTGGGGAGGCTACACCTTC. It encodes CASSLDWGGYTF.

This chain links TRBV28 with TRBJ2-5; unclear D gene. V was shortened by 5 bases and J by 4 bases, with 17 bases between the two germline ends. The CDR3 length is 15 residues. The germline CDR1 and CDR2 sequences are MDHEN and SYDVKM. Written as DNA, the CDR3 is TGTGCCAGCAGTCCTCTCCTCCCGGGTACAGAGACCCAGTACTTC. Translating it yields CASSPLLPGTETQYF.

The gene calls are TRBV3-1 (or the pseudogene TRBV3-2) and TRBJ2-5; TRBD2 agrees at 15 bases. From germline, CDR1 is LGHDT and CDR2 YNNKEL (reference sequence). The CDR3 consists of 18 residues. The J segment lost 0 bases and the V segment lost 3 bases, leaving 5 bases of the junction unmatched. CDR3 amino acids: CASSQEGLAGGYQETQYF. CDR3 bases: TGTGCCAGCAGCCAGGAGGGACTAGCGGGGGGATACCAAGAGACCCAGTACTTC.

This sequence joins TRBV29-1 and TRBJ2-3; D is undetermined. CDR1 is SQVTM and CDR2 is ANQGSEA in the germline V gene. This CDR3 spans 13 amino acids. V was trimmed by 4 bases and J by 0 bases, leaving 8 bases between them. The CDR3 region has the DNA TGCAGCGTTGTTAGGTCTAGCACAGATACGCAGTATTTT. This encodes CSVVRSSTDTQYF.

CDR3 DNA: TGTGCCAGGGGGCTTTGCTCTGGAAACACCATATATTTT. It codes for CARGLCSGNTIYF. The chain joins TRBV7-2 to TRBJ1-3, with D possibly TRBD1 on 5 matching bases. CDR1 is SGHTA, CDR2 FQGNSA, per germline. The CDR3 spans 13 residues. Trimming took 9 bases from V and 0 from J, leaving 9 bases between them.

The J gene is TRBJ1-1, the V gene TRBV7-8; D possibly corresponds to TRBD1 (6 bases). The germline CDR1 and CDR2 sequences are SGHVS and FQNEAQ. Trimming shortened V by 1 base and J by 5 bases, and 17 bases separated the two germline ends. There are 16 residues in the CDR3. The CDR3 DNA sequence: TGTGCCAGCAGCTTAGGGGGGGGCGGAACAAGGACTGAAGCTTTCTTT. The encoded protein is CASSLGGGGTRTEAFF.